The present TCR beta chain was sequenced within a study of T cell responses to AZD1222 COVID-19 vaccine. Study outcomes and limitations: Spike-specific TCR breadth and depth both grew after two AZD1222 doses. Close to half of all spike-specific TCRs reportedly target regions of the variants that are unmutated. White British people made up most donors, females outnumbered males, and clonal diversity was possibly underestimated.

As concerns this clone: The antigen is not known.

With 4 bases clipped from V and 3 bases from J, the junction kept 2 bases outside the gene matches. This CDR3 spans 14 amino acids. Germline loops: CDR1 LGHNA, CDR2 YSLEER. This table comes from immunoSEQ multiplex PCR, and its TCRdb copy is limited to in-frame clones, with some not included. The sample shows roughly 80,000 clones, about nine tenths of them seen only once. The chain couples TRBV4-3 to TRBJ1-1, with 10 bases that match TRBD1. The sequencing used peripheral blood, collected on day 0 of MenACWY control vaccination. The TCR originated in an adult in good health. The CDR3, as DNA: TGCGCCAGCAGCCGAGGACAGGGGGACACTGAAGCTTTCTTT. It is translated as CASSRGQGDTEAFF.